Listed here are 20 T cell receptor beta chains from one sample, sequenced in a study of regulatory T cells in long-lasting Graves disease. Time point of the sample: persistent/refractory GD, antithyroid drugs over 5 years with positive TRAb. PBMC-extracted RNA yielded the TCR library. Through Arm-PCR of CDR3 regions and iRepertoire HTBI primers, TCR beta libraries were built. MiXCR was run by TCRdb on the multiplex PCR reads, yielding one entry per CDR3 protein. This sample has about 470,000 distinct CDR3 sequences; around 21% occur once, and the top ten carry 7% to 10%. The sequenced sample was peripheral blood mononuclear cells (PBMCs), obtained when the disease was refractory, from a patient treated with antithyroid drugs. The receptors here all came from a female donor with Graves disease.

This clonotype was seen repeatedly, ten times or more. This chain uses TRBV18 with TRBJ1-5, with a tentative D call TRBD1 (5 bases). This CDR3 spans 15 amino acids. The germline V and J ends were trimmed by 6 bases and 2 bases, with 14 bases remaining between them. CDR1 and CDR2 (germline): KGHSH, LQKENI. CDR3 coding DNA: TGTGCCAGCTCGAGGGGACGAGTGGGCAATCAGCCCCAGCATTTT. It encodes CASSRGRVGNQPQHF.

This clonotype was seen only a few times. The V and J genes are TRBV19 and TRBJ2-2; TRBD2 might be the D (5 bases). With 7 bases removed from V and 5 bases from J, the gap between germline ends came to 11 bases. Germline assignment: CDR1 LNHDA and CDR2 SQIVND (reference sequence). The CDR3 is 13 residues long. This CDR3 is CASTPTRTGELFF. For the CDR3, the DNA is TGTGCCAGTACCCCCACTAGAACCGGGGAGCTGTTTTTT.

This clonotype has a handful of counts. CDR3 residues: CASKSGELFF. CDR3 nucleotide sequence: TGTGCCAGCAAGTCCGGGGAGCTGTTTTTT. The chain combines TRBV7-2 with TRBJ2-2, with D uncertain. Per the germline V gene, CDR1 is SGHTA and CDR2 is FQGNSA. CDR3 length equals 10 residues. Deletions cut 7 bases from V and 6 bases from J, with 3 bases between.

This clonotype occurred many times. The V gene is TRBV29-1, the J gene TRBJ1-1, with D maybe TRBD1 (6 bases). V lost 8 bases, J lost 1 base, and 8 bases lay in between. Germline-derived CDR1 and CDR2 are SQVTM and ANQGSEA. CDR3 length: 11 residues. The CDR3 region has the DNA TGCAGCTCAGGGGCGAACACTGAAGCTTTCTTT. The encoded protein is CSSGANTEAFF.

This clonotype was found many times. This chain uses TRBV20-1 with TRBJ1-5; no reliable D call. Germline V lookup: CDR1 DFQATT, CDR2 SNEGSKA (reference sequence). The CDR3 contains 10 residues. Trimming removed 6 bases from V and 7 bases from J, with 7 bases in between. The CDR3 DNA reads as TGCAGTGCCAGCGGCCAGCCCCAGCATTTT. It is translated as CSASGQPQHF.

Of note for this clonotype: This could be a read error, since a much larger clone is one nucleotide away. DNA for the CDR3: TGTGCCAGCACAGAGCACAACACCGGGGAGCTGTTTTTT. It specifies CASTEHNTGELFF. The V and J genes are TRBV2 and TRBJ2-2; D gene ambiguous. The CDR3 consists of 13 residues. Trimming cost V 7 bases and J 2 bases, with 8 bases left between them. Germline CDR1 and CDR2: SNHLY and FYNNEI.

Only a few counts were recorded for this clonotype. The chain recombines TRBV24-1 with TRBJ2-5; 8 bases are shared with TRBD2. Germline lookup yields CDR1 KGHDR and CDR2 SFDVKD. Losses at the gene ends were 6 bases for V and 2 bases for J; bases not matched to a gene: 7. This CDR3 comprises 15 residues. CDR3 sequence: CATSRAGGPQETQYF. The CDR3 region has the DNA TGTGCCACCAGTCGGGCGGGAGGACCACAAGAGACCCAGTACTTC.

The chain combines TRBV5-4 with TRBJ2-7, with no clear D. V was pared by 6 bases and J by 6 bases, with 16 bases between. This CDR3 comprises 13 residues. From germline, CDR1 is SGHNT and CDR2 YYREEE (reference sequence). As DNA, the CDR3 is TGTGCCAGCACCACTCCGCGCCTGAGCGAGCAGTACTTC. It codes for CASTTPRLSEQYF.

V usage is TRBV13 and J usage is TRBJ2-7, with 14 bases fitting TRBD2. The CDR3 has 16 amino acids. V lost 5 bases and J lost 3; bases outside the gene matches: 6. CDR1 and CDR2 from the germline V gene are PRHDT and FYEKMQ (reference sequence). CDR3 bases: TGTGCCAGCAGCGCCGGGACTAGCGGGAGTAACTACGAGCAGTACTTC. This translates into CASSAGTSGSNYEQYF.

This clonotype was seen at least ten times. This chain joins TRBV27 and TRBJ1-2; D is uncertain. CDR1 and CDR2 from the germline V gene are MNHEY and SMNVEV (reference sequence). Deletions cut 3 bases from V and 8 bases from J, with 13 bases between. This CDR3 has 13 amino acids. In DNA form, the CDR3 reads TGTGCCAGCAGTTTTGGCAGCATGGCAGGCTACACCTTC. It codes for CASSFGSMAGYTF.

The chain has TRBV10-1 and TRBJ2-2; possibly TRBD2 for D (5 bases). V was pared by 7 bases and J by 2 bases, with 11 bases between. This CDR3 has 14 amino acids. Per the germline V gene, CDR1 is WNHNN and CDR2 is SYGVQD (reference sequence). CDR3 nucleotides: TGCGCCAGCACCGAGAGGGCTAACACCGGGGAGCTGTTTTTT. The encoded protein is CASTERANTGELFF.

This clonotype came up many times. The chain employs TRBV29-1 and TRBJ2-5; D ambiguous. V shed 3 bases and J shed 5 bases, with 4 bases lying between them. The CDR3 sequence is 10 residues long. The germline V gene has CDR1 SQVTM and CDR2 ANQGSEA. The CDR3 DNA reads TGCAGCGTTGATGGGGAGACCCAGTACTTC. This translates into CSVDGETQYF.

The CDR3, as DNA: TGTGCCATCAGTGGGACAGACTACGAGCAGTACTTC. Amino acids: CAISGTDYEQYF. The V call is TRBV10-3, the J call TRBJ2-7; possible D gene TRBD1, 6 bases. Germline lookup yields CDR1 ENHRY and CDR2 SYGVKD. The CDR3 has 12 amino acids. The V end was cut by 4 bases, the J end by 3 bases, with 7 bases between.

In this sample, this clonotype turned up a few times. The J gene is TRBJ1-1, the V gene TRBV7-9; D ambiguous. Germline-derived CDR1 and CDR2 are SEHNR and FQNEAQ (reference sequence). The ends were cut back, 5 bases at V and 5 bases at J, with 9 bases in the middle. This CDR3 has 12 amino acids. CDR3 bases: TGTGCCAGCAGCGTAGGGCTTACTGAAGCTTTCTTT. Translating gives CASSVGLTEAFF.

This chain connects TRBV5-1 to TRBJ1-2; the D gene is possibly TRBD1 (5 bases). CDR3 length: 14 amino acids. Germline V gene lookup returns CDR1 SGHRS and CDR2 YFSETQ. Trimming took off 0 bases at V and 4 bases at J, with 10 bases between the two ends. This CDR3 reads CASSLAGDSYGYTF. The CDR3 DNA reads as TGCGCCAGCAGCTTGGCGGGAGACAGCTATGGCTACACCTTC.

Ten or more counts support this clonotype. The chain has TRBV30 and TRBJ1-1, with D perhaps TRBD1 (6 bases). The length of the CDR3 is 12 residues. Germline CDR1 GTSNPN, CDR2 SVGIG (reference sequence). Trimming stripped 5 bases from V and 1 base from J, with 8 bases between. The CDR3 loop is CAWDRWNTEAFF. The DNA for the CDR3 is TGTGCCTGGGACAGGTGGAACACTGAAGCTTTCTTT. Full variable domain (remainder filled in from reference TRBV30 and TRBJ1-1): SQTIHQWPATLVQPVGSPLSLECTVEGTSNPNLYWYRQAAGRGLQLLFYSVGIGQISSEVPQNLSASRPQDRQFILSSKKLLLSDSGFYLCAWDRWNTEAFFGQGTRLTVV.

V gene TRBV25-1 combines with J gene TRBJ2-3, with D unclear. Germline CDR1 MGHDK, CDR2 SYGVNS. V lost 5 bases, J lost 6 bases, and 9 bases lay in between. The CDR3 runs 12 residues. DNA for the CDR3: TGTGCCAGCAGTCTGGATGCCGATACGCAGTATTTT. Amino acid sequence: CASSLDADTQYF.

The chain joins TRBV6-2 or TRBV6-3 to TRBJ2-2; 8 positions match TRBD2. CDR1 and CDR2 (germline): MNHEY, SVGEGT. J was trimmed by 5 bases and V by 4 bases; bases with no gene match: 9. This CDR3 has 16 residues. The CDR3 loop is CASSFLAGSGTGELFF. For the CDR3, the DNA is TGTGCCAGCAGTTTCTTAGCGGGATCAGGGACCGGGGAGCTGTTTTTT.

The sample holds many counts of this clonotype. The rearrangement links TRBV2 to TRBJ2-7; D is unresolved. The ends were cut back, 11 bases at V and 4 bases at J, with 18 bases in the middle. This CDR3 contains 13 residues. Germline CDR1 is SNHLY and CDR2 is FYNNEI. The CDR3 reads CAWVGSLGYEQYF. CDR3 in DNA: TGTGCCTGGGTTGGGTCCCTAGGTTACGAGCAGTACTTC.

In this sample, this clonotype turned up once. The chain has TRBV28 and TRBJ2-1; 13 nucleotides match TRBD2. The germline V gene has CDR1 MDHEN and CDR2 SYDVKM. Trimming at V came to 5 bases and at J to 4 bases, leaving 5 bases not matched to a gene. CDR3 length: 16 amino acids. The CDR3 nucleotides are TGTGCCAGCAGTCCAACTAGCGGGAGGGTTTACAATGAGCAGTTCTTC. Encoded protein: CASSPTSGRVYNEQFF.